The rows below give T cell receptor beta chains drawn from one sample of a study of blood T cell repertoires in COVID-19. Profiling relied on immunoSEQ multiplex PCR, and the TCRdb table lists in-frame clones only, not all of them. The table shows around 34,000 clones, with around 82% occurring only once. Sequenced material: peripheral blood. These TCRs come from a man aged 50-59 years with acute or convalescent COVID-19. Both conserved end residues are part of each CDR3. A D gene is named only where the DNA matches it firmly. Where a row states a size, it is once, few, many or the class of an expanded clone; other rows omit it.

CDR3 DNA,CDR3 protein,V gene,D gene,CDR3 length,J gene,clone size
TGTGCCACCAGTGTGGGTGGGAGGCCCACAGATACGCAGTATTTT,CATSVGGRPTDTQYF,TRBV24-1,NA,15,TRBJ2-3,NA
TGTGCCAGTAGTATTCAGGGGAACTATGGCTACACCTTC,CASSIQGNYGYTF,TRBV19,NA,13,TRBJ1-2,NA
TGTGCCAGCAGCCTGCCAGGGGCGCTTCATACCGGGGAGCTGTTTTTT,CASSLPGALHTGELFF,TRBV3-1/TRBV3-2,NA,16,TRBJ2-2,NA
TGTGCCAGTAGTATCGGGACTAGCGGGTATGAGCAGTTCTTC,CASSIGTSGYEQFF,TRBV19,TRBD2,14,TRBJ2-1,few
TGCGCCAGCAGCTTCAGTGCTTCGAACACTGAAGCTTTCTTT,CASSFSASNTEAFF,TRBV5-1,NA,14,TRBJ1-1,NA
TGTGCCAGCAGTCAATTGACTAGCGGGTCCCCCTACGAGCAGTACTTC,CASSQLTSGSPYEQYF,TRBV27,TRBD2,16,TRBJ2-7,NA
TGTGCCAGCTCACTCGGACAGATCTTTAACACTGAAGCTTTCTTT,CASSLGQIFNTEAFF,TRBV18,NA,15,TRBJ1-1,NA
TGTGCCAGTAGTTTACAGGGTACAGGGGCCAACGTCCTGACTTTC,CASSLQGTGANVLTF,TRBV19,NA,15,TRBJ2-6,NA
TGTGCCAGCAGCTTAGGGGGCCATAGCACCGGGGAGCTGTTTTTT,CASSLGGHSTGELFF,TRBV7-6,NA,15,TRBJ2-2,NA
TGTGCCAGCAGCCTAGGGAGGGCAGTGACAAATGAAAAACTGTTTTTT,CASSLGRAVTNEKLFF,TRBV7-9,NA,16,TRBJ1-4,NA
TGCGCCAGCAGCCAAGATCCGTCACAGGGGGGGATACACTATGGCTACACCTTC,CASSQDPSQGGIHYGYTF,TRBV4-1,TRBD1,18,TRBJ1-2,NA
TGTGCCAGCAGCTTACGTCAGGGGTTGGGCTACGAGCAGTACTTC,CASSLRQGLGYEQYF,TRBV7-7,NA,15,TRBJ2-7,NA
TGCAGCGCCACAGGGACGAACACTGAAGCTTTCTTT,CSATGTNTEAFF,TRBV29-1,NA,12,TRBJ1-1,NA
TGTGCCAGTAGTCCCGGGAACACAGATACGCAGTATTTT,CASSPGNTDTQYF,TRBV19,NA,13,TRBJ2-3,NA
TGTGCCACCAGCATCGGGCAGGAGGTTTACGAGCAGTACTTC,CATSIGQEVYEQYF,TRBV15,NA,14,TRBJ2-7,NA
TGTGCCAGCAGCGGGGGACTAGCGGGGGCCCCAGTTGAGTATTTT,CASSGGLAGAPVEYF,TRBV5-4,TRBD2,15,TRBJ2-3,NA
TGTGCCAGCACCCGGACAGGGGGCCTGGGAGCTTTCTTT,CASTRTGGLGAFF,TRBV13,TRBD1,13,TRBJ1-1,NA
TGTGCCAGCAGGAAGGAAGCGGGGTACAATGAGCAGTTCTTC,CASRKEAGYNEQFF,TRBV28,TRBD2,14,TRBJ2-1,NA
TGTGCCAGTAGTATTACAGCGGGGGGGACTGATACGCAGTATTTT,CASSITAGGTDTQYF,TRBV19,TRBD2,15,TRBJ2-3,once
TGTGCCATCAGGGATGGACAGGGGGCCTACGAGCAGTACTTC,CAIRDGQGAYEQYF,TRBV10-3,TRBD1,14,TRBJ2-7,few